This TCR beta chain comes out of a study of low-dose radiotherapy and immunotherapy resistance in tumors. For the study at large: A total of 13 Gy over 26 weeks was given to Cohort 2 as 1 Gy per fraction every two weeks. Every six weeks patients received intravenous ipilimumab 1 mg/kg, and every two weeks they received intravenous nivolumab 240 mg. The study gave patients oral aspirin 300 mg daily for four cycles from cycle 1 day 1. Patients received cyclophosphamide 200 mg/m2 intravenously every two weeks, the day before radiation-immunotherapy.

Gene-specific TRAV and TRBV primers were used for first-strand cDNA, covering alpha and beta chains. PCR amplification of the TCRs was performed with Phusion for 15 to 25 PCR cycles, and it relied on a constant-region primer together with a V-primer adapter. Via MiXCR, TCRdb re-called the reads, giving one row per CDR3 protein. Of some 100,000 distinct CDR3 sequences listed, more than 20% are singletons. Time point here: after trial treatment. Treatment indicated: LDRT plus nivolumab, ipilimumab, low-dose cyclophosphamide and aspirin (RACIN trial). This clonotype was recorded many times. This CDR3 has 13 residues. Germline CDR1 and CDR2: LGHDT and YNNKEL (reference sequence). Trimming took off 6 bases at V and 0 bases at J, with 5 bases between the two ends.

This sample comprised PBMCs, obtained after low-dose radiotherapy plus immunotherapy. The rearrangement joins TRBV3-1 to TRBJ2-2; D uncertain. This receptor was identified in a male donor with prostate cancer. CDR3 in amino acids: CASRRPNTGELFF. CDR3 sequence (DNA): TGTGCCAGCAGGCGACCGAACACCGGGGAGCTGTTTTTT.